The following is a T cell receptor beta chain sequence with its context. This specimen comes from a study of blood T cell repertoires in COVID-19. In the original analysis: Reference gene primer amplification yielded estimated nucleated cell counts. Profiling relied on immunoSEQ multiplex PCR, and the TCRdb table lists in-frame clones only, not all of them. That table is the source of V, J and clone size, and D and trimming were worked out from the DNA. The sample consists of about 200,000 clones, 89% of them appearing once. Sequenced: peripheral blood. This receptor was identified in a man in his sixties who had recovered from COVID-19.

As DNA, the CDR3 is TGTGCCACCAGCAGAGTAGCCGGGGGGGAGACCCAGTACTTC. Translated: CATSRVAGGETQYF. This chain joins TRBV15 and TRBJ2-5, with 7 bases fitting TRBD2. The CDR3 totals 14 residues. The V segment lost 1 base and the J segment 5 bases; nucleotides outside the gene matches: 4. CDR1 LNHNV and CDR2 YYDKDF come from the germline V gene (reference sequence). The variable domain in full, with the rest retrieved from reference TRBV15 and TRBJ2-5, is DAMVIQNPRYQVTQFGKPVTLSCSQTLNHNVMYWYQQKSSQAPKLLFHYYDKDFNNEADTPDNFQSRRPNTSFCFLDIRSPGLGDTAMYLCATSRVAGGETQYFGPGTRLLVL.